This T cell receptor (beta chain) came from a study of blood T cells in healthy people across ages. A J-beta primer mix and a sample-barcoded 5' primer were used in a second PCR of about 6 to 12 cycles. A single record per CDR3 protein comes from TCRdb applying MiXCR to the 5' RACE reads. The data hold over 1,300,000 distinct CDR3 sequences, with approximately 59% observed a single time. CDR1 is SQVTM and CDR2 is ANQGSEA in the germline V gene. V was trimmed by 0 bases and J by 5 bases, leaving 8 bases between them. The CDR3 sequence is 13 residues long. Every donor provided around 9.3 milliliters of peripheral blood. This clonotype has just a few counts. Antigen: not known. Study-wide findings and caveats: Diversity was higher, and naive CD4+ cells more numerous, in long-lived donors than in aged donors. The fall in TCR beta diversity per million T cells was roughly linear with age. Diversity estimates from one million T cells were considered underestimates.

This clonotype originated in a man aged 18-30 years in good health. The chain joins TRBV29-1 to TRBJ2-1; no clear D gene. The specimen was blood. CDR3 region: CSVEDPVHNEQFF. The CDR3 DNA reads TGCAGCGTTGAAGATCCGGTCCACAATGAGCAGTTCTTC.